This T cell receptor beta chain stems from a study of blood T cell repertoires in COVID-19. Libraries were prepared by immunoSEQ multiplex PCR; TCRdb keeps only in-frame clonotypes and omits some of them. The sample shows approximately 200,000 clones, around 88% of them seen only once. Participant age was roughly 18 to 90 years, and participants resided in roughly 24 US areas. This sequence originates from a woman under 40 who had recovered from COVID-19. Sequencing used PBMCs or T cells enriched from blood (not recorded which).

The CDR3, as DNA: TGCGCCAGCAGCCAAGAGGAACGGGAGGGACAGCTGTTTTTT. It encodes CASSQEEREGQLFF. The chain links TRBV4-1 to TRBJ1-4, with 7 positions matching TRBD1. The CDR3 length is 14 residues. J lost 14 bases, V lost 0 bases, and 9 bases had no gene match. Germline V gives CDR1 MGHRA, CDR2 YSYEKL.